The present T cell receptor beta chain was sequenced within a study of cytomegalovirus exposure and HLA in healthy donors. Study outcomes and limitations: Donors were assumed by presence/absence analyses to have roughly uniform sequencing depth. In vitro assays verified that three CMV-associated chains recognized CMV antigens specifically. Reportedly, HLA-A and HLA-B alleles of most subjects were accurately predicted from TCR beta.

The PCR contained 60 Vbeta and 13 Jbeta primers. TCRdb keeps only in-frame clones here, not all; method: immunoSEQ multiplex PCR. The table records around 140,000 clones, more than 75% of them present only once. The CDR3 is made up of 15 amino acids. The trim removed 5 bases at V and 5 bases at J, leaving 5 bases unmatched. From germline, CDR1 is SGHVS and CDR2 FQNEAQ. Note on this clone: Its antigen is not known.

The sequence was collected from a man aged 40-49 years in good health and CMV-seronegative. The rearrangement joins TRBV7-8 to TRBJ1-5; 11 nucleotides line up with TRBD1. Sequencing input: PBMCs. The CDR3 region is CASSLGQGAYQPQHF. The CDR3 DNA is TGTGCCAGCAGCCTCGGACAGGGGGCCTATCAGCCCCAGCATTTT.